These T cell receptor beta chains were read from a single sample in a study of glioma-infiltrating T cells. Each CDR3 protein gets one entry after TCRdb re-called the multiplex PCR reads with MiXCR. The top ten clones hold about 18% of a sample with under 150,000 distinct CDR3 sequences, approximately 40% of them seen once. Sequencing used glioma tissue, nonneoplastic brain tissue, or PBMCs (not recorded which). These receptors originate from a human donor with low-grade glioma or glioblastoma, undergoing nonglioma brain surgery, or in good health (not recorded which). CDR3s include the opening cysteine and the closing phenylalanine or tryptophan. Clone sizes are given selectively: once, few, many, or a class where the clone is expanded.

clone_size,v_call,j_call,cdr3_aa
-,TRBV20-1,TRBJ2-5,CSAPGVDQETQYF
few,TRBV15,TRBJ1-1,CATSRGAYTEAFF
-,TRBV28,TRBJ2-7,CASSATPFLYEQYF
-,TRBV4-2,TRBJ2-3,CASSHVLAGVSTDTQYF
many,TRBV6-1,TRBJ2-5,CASSKAGLGSETQYF
few,TRBV2,TRBJ1-3,CASTTEAGNTIYF
-,TRBV18,TRBJ1-2,CASSPRQVYRYTF
many,TRBV6-1,TRBJ2-3,CASSPSGSLTDTQYF
-,TRBV6-1,TRBJ2-7,CASSRQGGPYEQYF
-,TRBV11-1,TRBJ2-4,CASSFRVRAKNIQYF
-,TRBV28,TRBJ2-7,CASSLPGRGGYEQYF
-,TRBV6-2/TRBV6-3,TRBJ1-2,CASSYGDRSVYTF
-,TRBV6-5,TRBJ1-4,CASSYAGVSDEKLFF
many,TRBV6-1,TRBJ2-1,CASSPAGGHSYNEQFF
once,TRBV7-2,TRBJ2-7,CARSGTGGEQYF
-,TRBV7-2,TRBJ1-2,CASSLPSQRRYGYTF
-,TRBV27,TRBJ2-7,CASGVGGFYEQYF
-,TRBV7-2,TRBJ2-1,CASGRVRGAYNEQFF
-,TRBV27,TRBJ1-3,CASSNEQGGTIYF